This T cell receptor (beta chain) was recorded in a study of blood T cell repertoires in COVID-19. At the level of the study: Samples came from the United States, Italy and Spain, spanning acute and convalescent COVID-19.

This CDR3 is built from 14 residues. Trimming cost V 5 bases and J 2 bases; bases outside gene matches: 2. Per germline, CDR1 SGHTA and CDR2 FQGNSA. Produced via immunoSEQ multiplex PCR; TCRdb's table is partial and in-frame only. The sample holds some 140,000 clones, around 90% seen once. The clonotype comes from a man between 50 and 59 years old with acute or convalescent COVID-19. The chain links TRBV7-2 to TRBJ2-7, with TRBD2 matching 11 bases. The sample consisted of peripheral blood. The CDR3 region is CASSKGLAAYEQYF. In DNA form, the CDR3 reads TGTGCCAGCAGCAAGGGACTAGCGGCCTACGAGCAGTACTTC.